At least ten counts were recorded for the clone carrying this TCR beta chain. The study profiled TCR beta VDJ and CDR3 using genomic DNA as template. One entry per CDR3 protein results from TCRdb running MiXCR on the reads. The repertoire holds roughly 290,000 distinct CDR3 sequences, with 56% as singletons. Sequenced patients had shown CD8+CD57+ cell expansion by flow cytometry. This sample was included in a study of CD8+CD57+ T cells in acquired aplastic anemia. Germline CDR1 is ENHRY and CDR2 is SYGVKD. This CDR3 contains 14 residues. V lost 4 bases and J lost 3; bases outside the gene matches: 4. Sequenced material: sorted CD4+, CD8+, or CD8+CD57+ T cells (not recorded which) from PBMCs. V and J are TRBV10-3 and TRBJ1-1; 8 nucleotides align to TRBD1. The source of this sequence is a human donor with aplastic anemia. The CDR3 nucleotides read TGTGCCATCAGTGCCCAGGGGGCAGACACTGAAGCTTTCTTT. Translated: CAISAQGADTEAFF.